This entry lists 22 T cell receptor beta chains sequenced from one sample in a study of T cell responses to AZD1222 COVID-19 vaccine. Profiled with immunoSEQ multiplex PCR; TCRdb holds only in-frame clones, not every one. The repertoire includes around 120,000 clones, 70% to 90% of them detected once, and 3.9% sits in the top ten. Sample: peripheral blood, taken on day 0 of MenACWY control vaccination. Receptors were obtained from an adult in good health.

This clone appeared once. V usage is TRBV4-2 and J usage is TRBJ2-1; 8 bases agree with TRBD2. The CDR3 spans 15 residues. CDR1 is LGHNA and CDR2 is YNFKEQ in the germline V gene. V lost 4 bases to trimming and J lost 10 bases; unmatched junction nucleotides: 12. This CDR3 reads CASSPPGTRAIEQFF. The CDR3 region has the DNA TGTGCCAGCAGCCCGCCCGGGACTAGGGCGATCGAGCAGTTCTTC.

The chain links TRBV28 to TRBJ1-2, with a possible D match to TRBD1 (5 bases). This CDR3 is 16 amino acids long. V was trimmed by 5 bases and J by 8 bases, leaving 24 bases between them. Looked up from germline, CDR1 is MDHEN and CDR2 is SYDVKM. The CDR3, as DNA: TGTGCCAGCAGTCCTATTCCCCATGGGGGATCGGACGGCTACACCTTC. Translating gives CASSPIPHGGSDGYTF.

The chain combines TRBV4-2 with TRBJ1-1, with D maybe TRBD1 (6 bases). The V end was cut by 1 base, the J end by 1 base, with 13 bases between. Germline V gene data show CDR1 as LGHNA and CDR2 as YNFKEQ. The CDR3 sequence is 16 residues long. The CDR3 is CASSQGVRTANTEAFF. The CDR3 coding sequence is TGTGCCAGCAGCCAAGGAGTCAGGACAGCGAACACTGAAGCTTTCTTT.

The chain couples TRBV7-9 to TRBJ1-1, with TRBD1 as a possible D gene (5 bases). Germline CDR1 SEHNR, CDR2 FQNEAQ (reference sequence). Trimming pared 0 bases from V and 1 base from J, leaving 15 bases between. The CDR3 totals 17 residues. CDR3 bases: TGTGCCAGCAGCTTAGCGAGCGGGGCTGCACGGAACACTGAAGCTTTCTTT. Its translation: CASSLASGAARNTEAFF.

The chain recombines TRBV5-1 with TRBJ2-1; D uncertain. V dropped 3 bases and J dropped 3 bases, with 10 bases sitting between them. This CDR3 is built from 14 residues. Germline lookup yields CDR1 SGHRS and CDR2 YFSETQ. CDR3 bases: TGCGCCAGCAGCTCCCTGGAAAGCTACAATGAGCAGTTCTTC. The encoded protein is CASSSLESYNEQFF.

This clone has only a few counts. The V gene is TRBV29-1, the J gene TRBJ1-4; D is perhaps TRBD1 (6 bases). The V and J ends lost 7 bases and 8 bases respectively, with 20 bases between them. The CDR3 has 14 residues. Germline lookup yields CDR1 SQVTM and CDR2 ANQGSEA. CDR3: CSGKSGVSGEKLFF. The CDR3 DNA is TGCAGCGGCAAGTCAGGGGTATCAGGAGAAAAACTGTTTTTT.

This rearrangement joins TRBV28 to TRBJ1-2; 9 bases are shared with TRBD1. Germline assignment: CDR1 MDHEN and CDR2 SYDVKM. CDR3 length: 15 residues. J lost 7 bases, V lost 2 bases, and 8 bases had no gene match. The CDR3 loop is CASSLGLDRGGGYTF. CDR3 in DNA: TGTGCCAGCAGTTTAGGTCTCGACAGGGGGGGTGGCTACACCTTC.

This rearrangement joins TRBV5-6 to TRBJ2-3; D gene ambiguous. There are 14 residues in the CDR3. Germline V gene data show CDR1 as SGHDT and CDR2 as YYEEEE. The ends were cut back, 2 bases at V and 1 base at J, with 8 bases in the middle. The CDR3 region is CASSFSGGTDTQYF. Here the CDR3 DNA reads TGTGCCAGCAGCTTTAGTGGGGGCACAGATACGCAGTATTTT.

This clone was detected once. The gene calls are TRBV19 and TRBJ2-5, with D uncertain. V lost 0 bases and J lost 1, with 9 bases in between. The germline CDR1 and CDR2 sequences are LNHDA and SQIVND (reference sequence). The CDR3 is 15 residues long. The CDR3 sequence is CASSIDWGTQETQYF. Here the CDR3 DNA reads TGTGCCAGTAGTATAGATTGGGGAACCCAAGAGACCCAGTACTTC.

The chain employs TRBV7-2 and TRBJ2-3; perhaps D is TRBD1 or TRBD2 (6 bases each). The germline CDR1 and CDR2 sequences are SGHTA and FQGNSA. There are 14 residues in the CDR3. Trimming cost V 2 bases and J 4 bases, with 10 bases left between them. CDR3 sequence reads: CASSLRGPADTQYF. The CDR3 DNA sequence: TGTGCCAGCAGCTTACGGGGGCCGGCAGATACGCAGTATTTT.

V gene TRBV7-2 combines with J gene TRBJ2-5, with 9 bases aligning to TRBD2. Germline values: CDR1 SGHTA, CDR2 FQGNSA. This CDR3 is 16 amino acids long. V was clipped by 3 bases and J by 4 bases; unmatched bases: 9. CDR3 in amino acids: CASSFSSSGVGETQYF. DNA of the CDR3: TGTGCCAGCAGCTTCTCGTCTAGCGGGGTGGGAGAGACCCAGTACTTC. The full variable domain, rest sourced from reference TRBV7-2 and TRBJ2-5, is GAGVSQSPSNKVTEKGKDVELRCDPISGHTALYWYRQSLGQGLEFLIYFQGNSAPDKSGLPSDRFSAERTGGSVSTLTIQRTQQEDSAVYLCASSFSSSGVGETQYFGPGTRLLVL.

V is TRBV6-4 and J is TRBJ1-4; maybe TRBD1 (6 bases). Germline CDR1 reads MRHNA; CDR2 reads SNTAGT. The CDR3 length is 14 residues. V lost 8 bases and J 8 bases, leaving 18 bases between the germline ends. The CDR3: CASQFTGFREKLFF. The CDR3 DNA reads TGTGCCAGCCAATTCACAGGGTTCCGCGAAAAACTGTTTTTT.

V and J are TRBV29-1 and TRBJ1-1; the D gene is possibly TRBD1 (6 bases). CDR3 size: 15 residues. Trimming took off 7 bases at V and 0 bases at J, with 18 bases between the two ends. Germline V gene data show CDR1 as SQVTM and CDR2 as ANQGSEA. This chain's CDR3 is CSAHGGPLMNTEAFF. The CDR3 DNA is TGCAGCGCCCACGGGGGCCCCCTCATGAACACTGAAGCTTTCTTT.

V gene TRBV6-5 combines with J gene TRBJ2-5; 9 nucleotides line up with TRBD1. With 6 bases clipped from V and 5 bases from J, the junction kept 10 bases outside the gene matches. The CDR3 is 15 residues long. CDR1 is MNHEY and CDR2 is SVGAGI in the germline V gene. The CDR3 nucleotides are TGTGCCAGCAGCCTCAGTACAGGGGGCGGCGAGACCCAGTACTTC. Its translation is CASSLSTGGGETQYF.

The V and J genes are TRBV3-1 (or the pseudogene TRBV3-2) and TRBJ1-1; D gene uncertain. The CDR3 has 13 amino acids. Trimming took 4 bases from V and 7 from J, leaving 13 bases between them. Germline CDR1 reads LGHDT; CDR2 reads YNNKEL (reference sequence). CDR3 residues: CASSRTPENEAFF. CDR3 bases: TGTGCCAGCAGCCGGACTCCGGAGAATGAAGCTTTCTTT.

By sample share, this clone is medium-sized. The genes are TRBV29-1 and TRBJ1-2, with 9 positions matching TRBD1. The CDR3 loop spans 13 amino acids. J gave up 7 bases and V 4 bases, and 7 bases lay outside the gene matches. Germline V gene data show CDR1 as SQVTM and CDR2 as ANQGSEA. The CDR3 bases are TGCAGCGTTGGGGGACAGGGTGAGGCTGGCTACACCTTC. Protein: CSVGGQGEAGYTF.

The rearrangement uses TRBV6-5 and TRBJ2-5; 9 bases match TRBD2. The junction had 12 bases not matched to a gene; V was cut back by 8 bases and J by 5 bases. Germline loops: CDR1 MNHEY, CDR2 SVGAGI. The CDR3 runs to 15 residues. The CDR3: CASGASGASGETQYF. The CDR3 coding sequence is TGTGCCAGCGGGGCTAGCGGGGCCTCCGGGGAGACCCAGTACTTC.

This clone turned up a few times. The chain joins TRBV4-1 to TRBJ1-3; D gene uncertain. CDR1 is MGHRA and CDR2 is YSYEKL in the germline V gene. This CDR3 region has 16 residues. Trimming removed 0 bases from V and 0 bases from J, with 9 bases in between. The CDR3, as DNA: TGCGCCAGCAGCCAAGACCCGAACCTCTCTGGAAACACCATATATTTT. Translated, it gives CASSQDPNLSGNTIYF.

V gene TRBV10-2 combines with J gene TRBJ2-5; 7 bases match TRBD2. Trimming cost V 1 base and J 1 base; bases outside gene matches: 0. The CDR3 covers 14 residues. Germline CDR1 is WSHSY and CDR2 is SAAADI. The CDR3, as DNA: TGCGCCAGCAGTGAGTGGACTAGCCAAGAGACCCAGTACTTC. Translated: CASSEWTSQETQYF.

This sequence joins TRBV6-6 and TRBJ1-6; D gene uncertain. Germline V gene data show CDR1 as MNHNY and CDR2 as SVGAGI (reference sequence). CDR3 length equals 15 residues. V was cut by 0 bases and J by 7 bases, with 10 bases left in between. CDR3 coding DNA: TGTGCCAGCAGTTACTCGATGGGGAGCAATTCACCCCTCCACTTT. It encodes CASSYSMGSNSPLHF.

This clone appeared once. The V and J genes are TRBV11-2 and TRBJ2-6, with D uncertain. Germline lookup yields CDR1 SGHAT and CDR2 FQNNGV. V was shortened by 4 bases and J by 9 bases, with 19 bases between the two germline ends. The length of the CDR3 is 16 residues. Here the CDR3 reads CASSSRTEPAVNVLTF. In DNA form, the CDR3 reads TGTGCCAGCAGCTCCCGGACGGAGCCGGCGGTCAACGTCCTGACTTTC.

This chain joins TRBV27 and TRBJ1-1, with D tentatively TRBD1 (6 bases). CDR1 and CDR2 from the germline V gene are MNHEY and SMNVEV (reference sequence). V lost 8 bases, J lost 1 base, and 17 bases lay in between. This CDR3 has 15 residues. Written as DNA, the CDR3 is TGTGCCAGCCGATTAAACAGGGTCGCGAACACTGAAGCTTTCTTT. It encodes CASRLNRVANTEAFF.